This T cell receptor beta chain was identified in a study of identical twins. TCRdb recomputed calls from the 5' RACE reads with MiXCR, one row per CDR3 protein. Among 400,000 to 650,000 distinct CDR3 sequences listed, roughly a fifth were seen once. These data were also reused for a study on T cells expressing NK-cell markers.

The source is a woman aged 18-29 years in good health. Source material: CD4+ T cells sorted from blood.

Written as DNA, the CDR3 is TGTGCCAGCAGCGTAGAGCCTAGGGACTACGAGCAGTACTTC. Its protein product is CASSVEPRDYEQYF. The genes are TRBV9 and TRBJ2-7; D call uncertain. Germline V CDR1 and CDR2: SGDLS, YYNGEE. The CDR3 length is 14 residues. Trimming removed 0 bases from V and 3 bases from J, with 10 bases in between.